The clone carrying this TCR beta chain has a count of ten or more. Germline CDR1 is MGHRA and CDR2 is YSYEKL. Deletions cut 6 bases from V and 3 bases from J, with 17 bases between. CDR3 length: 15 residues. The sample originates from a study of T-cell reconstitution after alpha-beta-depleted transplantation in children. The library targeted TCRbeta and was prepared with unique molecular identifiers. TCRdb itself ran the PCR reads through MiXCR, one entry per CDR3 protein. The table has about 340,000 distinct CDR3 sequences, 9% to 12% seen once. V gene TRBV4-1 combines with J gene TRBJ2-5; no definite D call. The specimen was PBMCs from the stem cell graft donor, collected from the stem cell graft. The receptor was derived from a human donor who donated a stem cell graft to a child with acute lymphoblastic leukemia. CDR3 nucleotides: TGCGCCAGCAGTTCCATCTGGGCGGAGAAAGAGACCCAGTACTTC. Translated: CASSSIWAEKETQYF.